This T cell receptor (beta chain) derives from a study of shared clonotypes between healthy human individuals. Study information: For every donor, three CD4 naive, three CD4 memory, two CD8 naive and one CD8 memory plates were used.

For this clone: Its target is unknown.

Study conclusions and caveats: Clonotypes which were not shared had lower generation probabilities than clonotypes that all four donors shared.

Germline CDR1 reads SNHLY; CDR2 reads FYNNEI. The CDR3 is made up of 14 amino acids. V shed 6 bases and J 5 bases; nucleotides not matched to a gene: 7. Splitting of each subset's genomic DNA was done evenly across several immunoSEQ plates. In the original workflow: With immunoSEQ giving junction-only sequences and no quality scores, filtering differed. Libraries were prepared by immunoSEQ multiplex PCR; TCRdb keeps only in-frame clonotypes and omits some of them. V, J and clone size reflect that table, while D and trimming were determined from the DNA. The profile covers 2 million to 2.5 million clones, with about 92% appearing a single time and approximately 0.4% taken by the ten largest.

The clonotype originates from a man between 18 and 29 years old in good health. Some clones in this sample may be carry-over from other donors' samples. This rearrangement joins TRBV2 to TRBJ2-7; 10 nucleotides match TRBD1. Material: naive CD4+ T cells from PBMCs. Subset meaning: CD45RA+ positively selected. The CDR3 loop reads CASRDRQGADEQYF. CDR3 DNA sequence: TGTGCCAGCAGAGATAGACAGGGGGCCGACGAGCAGTACTTC.